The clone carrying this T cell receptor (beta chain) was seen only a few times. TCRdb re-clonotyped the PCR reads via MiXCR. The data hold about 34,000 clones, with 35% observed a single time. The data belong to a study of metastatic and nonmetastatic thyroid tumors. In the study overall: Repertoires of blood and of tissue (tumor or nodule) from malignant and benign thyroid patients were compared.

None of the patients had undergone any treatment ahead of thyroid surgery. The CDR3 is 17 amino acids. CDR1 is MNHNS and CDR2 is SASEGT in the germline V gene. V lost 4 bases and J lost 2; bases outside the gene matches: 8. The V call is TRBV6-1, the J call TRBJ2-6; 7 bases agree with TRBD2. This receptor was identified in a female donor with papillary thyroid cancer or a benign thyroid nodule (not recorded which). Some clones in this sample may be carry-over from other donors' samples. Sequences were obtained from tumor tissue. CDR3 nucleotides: TGTGCCAGCAGTGGAGGGTCCCGGGGGGCTGGGGCCAACGTCCTGACTTTC. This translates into CASSGGSRGAGANVLTF.